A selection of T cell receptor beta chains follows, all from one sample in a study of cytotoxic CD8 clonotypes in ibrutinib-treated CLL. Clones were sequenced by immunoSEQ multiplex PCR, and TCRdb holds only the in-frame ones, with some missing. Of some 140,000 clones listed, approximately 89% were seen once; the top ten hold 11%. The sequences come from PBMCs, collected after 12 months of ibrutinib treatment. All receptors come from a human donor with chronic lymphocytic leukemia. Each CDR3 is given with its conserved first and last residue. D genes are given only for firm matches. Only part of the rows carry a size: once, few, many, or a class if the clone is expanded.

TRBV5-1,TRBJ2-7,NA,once,TGCGCCAGCAGCCCTAGCTCCTACGAGCAGTACTTC,CASSPSSYEQYF
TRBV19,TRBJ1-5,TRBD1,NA,TGTGCCAGTAGCACCGGGACAGGGGGACAATTCAATCAGCCCCAGCATTTT,CASSTGTGGQFNQPQHF
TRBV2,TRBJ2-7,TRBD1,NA,TGTGCCAGCAAGTGGGACAGCTACGAGCAGTACTTC,CASKWDSYEQYF
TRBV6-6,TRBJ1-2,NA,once,TGTGCCACCAGGGATTACGACAGCGCCTCGGACACCTTC,CATRDYDSASDTF
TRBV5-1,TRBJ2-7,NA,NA,TGCGCCAGCAGTCAGGACTTCTCCTACGAGCAGTACTTC,CASSQDFSYEQYF
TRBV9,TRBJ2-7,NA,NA,TGTGCCAGCAGCGTAGATCCGGACCAACCTCGCGAGCAGTACTTC,CASSVDPDQPREQYF
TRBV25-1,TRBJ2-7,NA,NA,TGTGCCAGCAGTGATCGGCAGGGGAGATACGAGCAGTACTTC,CASSDRQGRYEQYF
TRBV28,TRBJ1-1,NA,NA,TGTGCCAGCAGTCCCCTCGCCGAAGGCTTCACTGAAGCTTTCTTT,CASSPLAEGFTEAFF
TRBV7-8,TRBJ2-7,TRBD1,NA,TGTGCCAGCAGCTTAATGGGACAGGGGGCTTGGGAGCAGTACTTC,CASSLMGQGAWEQYF
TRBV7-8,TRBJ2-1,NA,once,TGTGCCAGCATCGACCAGAGTAGGGGTGACAATGAGCAGTTCTTC,CASIDQSRGDNEQFF
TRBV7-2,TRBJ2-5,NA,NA,TGTGCCAGCAGCTCATACACCCAAGAGACCCAGTACTTC,CASSSYTQETQYF
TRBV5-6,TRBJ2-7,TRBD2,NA,TGTGCCAGCAGCTTGGTGGCGGGAGTGACCTACGAGCAGTACTTC,CASSLVAGVTYEQYF
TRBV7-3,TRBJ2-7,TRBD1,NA,TGTGCCAGCAGCCAGGACAGGTACTACGAGCAGTACTTC,CASSQDRYYEQYF
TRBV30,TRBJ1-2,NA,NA,TGTGCCTGGATGCAGGGGACCGCGGCGGGAGGTGGCTACACCTTC,CAWMQGTAAGGGYTF
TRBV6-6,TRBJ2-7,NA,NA,TGTGCCAGCAGTTACGGGGGGATTACCTACGAGCAGTACTTC,CASSYGGITYEQYF
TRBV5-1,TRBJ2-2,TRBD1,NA,TGCGCCAGCAGCCAAACGACAGGGGTTACCGGGGAGCTGTTTTTT,CASSQTTGVTGELFF
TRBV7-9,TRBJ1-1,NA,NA,TGTGCCAGCAGCTTTGGAGACCTGAACACTGAAGCTTTCTTT,CASSFGDLNTEAFF
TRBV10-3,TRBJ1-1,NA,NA,TGTGCCATCAGCCTGTTGGGGGCCCGAACTGAAGCTTTCTTT,CAISLLGARTEAFF
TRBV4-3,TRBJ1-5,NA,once,TGCGCCAGCAGCCAAGATCTGAATAGCAATCAGCCCCAGCATTTT,CASSQDLNSNQPQHF
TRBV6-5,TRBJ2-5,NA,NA,TGTGCCAGCCAGGGACAAGGCGGGCAAGAGACCCAGTACTTC,CASQGQGGQETQYF
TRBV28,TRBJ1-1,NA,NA,TGTGCCAGCAGTTTATCCGGGTGGGTTGAAGCTTTCTTT,CASSLSGWVEAFF
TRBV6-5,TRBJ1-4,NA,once,TGTGCCAGCAGCCGGGGCCCCTTGAGGGAAAAACTGTTTTTT,CASSRGPLREKLFF
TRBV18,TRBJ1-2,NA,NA,TGTGCCAGCTCACCAGAACCACAGCCGGACTATGGCTACACCTTC,CASSPEPQPDYGYTF
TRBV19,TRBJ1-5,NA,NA,TGTGCCAGTACTATAGGGCTTAGCAATCAGCCCCAGCATTTT,CASTIGLSNQPQHF
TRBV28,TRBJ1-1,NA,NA,TGTGCCAGCAGTCCACCTTCGGGGCAGATTGAAGCTTTCTTT,CASSPPSGQIEAFF